The present entry profiles one TCR beta chain with its context. This specimen belongs to a study of shared clonotypes between healthy human individuals. Overall study: The donors, a couple of women and three men, were aged 18 to 49.

The assay was run at deep level. Using immunoSEQ multiplex PCR, the repertoire was profiled, and TCRdb retains in-frame clones only, with some absent. The data show 450,000 to 500,000 clones, roughly 80% seen once. This CDR3 comprises 13 residues. The V gene's germline CDR1 is GTSNPN and CDR2 SVGIG (reference sequence). The ends were cut back, 2 bases at V and 0 bases at J, with 6 bases in the middle. The chain uses TRBV30 and TRBJ2-3, with D perhaps TRBD2 (5 bases). The TCR originated in a woman aged 40 to 50 in good health. Some clones in this sample may be carry-over from other donors' samples. The sample was PBMCs. The CDR3 DNA reads as TGTGCCTGGAGTACGGGGAGCACAGATACGCAGTATTTT. Translated: CAWSTGSTDTQYF.